The 9 T cell receptor beta chains in this list originate from one sample, sequenced in a study of blood T cell repertoires in COVID-19. The protocol was immunoSEQ multiplex PCR, while the TCRdb copy is restricted to in-frame clones and leaves out a portion. Of about 100,000 clones listed, around four fifths are singletons. The specimen was peripheral blood. The receptor set was obtained from a woman in her seventies with acute or convalescent COVID-19.

The chain combines TRBV5-1 with TRBJ2-7; 14 bases are shared with TRBD2. The CDR3 covers 15 residues. Looked up from germline, CDR1 is SGHRS and CDR2 is YFSETQ. V was clipped by 5 bases and J by 6 bases; unmatched bases: 7. CDR3 in DNA: TGCGCCAGCAGGACTAGCGGGGGGGCGGCGCTCGAGCAGTACTTC. It yields the protein CASRTSGGAALEQYF.

The chain has TRBV3-1 (or the pseudogene TRBV3-2) and TRBJ1-4; D is undetermined. Trimming shortened V by 5 bases and J by 2 bases, and 9 bases separated the two germline ends. The CDR3 loop spans 14 amino acids. CDR1 LGHDT and CDR2 YNNKEL come from the germline V gene (reference sequence). The CDR3 DNA sequence: TGTGCCAGCAGCAGGGTAGCGACTAATGAAAAACTGTTTTTT. Translated: CASSRVATNEKLFF.

The V and J genes are TRBV15 and TRBJ2-2; 10 bases fit TRBD1. With 1 base clipped from V and 6 bases from J, the junction kept 8 bases outside the gene matches. CDR1 LNHNV and CDR2 YYDKDF come from the germline V gene (reference sequence). The CDR3 runs 17 residues. CDR3 loop: CATSRGRDRGISGELFF. The CDR3 region has the DNA TGTGCCACCAGCAGAGGGAGGGACAGGGGAATATCCGGGGAGCTGTTTTTT.

V gene TRBV4-3 combines with J gene TRBJ1-4, with a weak D call TRBD1 (6 bases). The CDR3 has 16 residues. V lost 1 base to trimming and J lost 2 bases, with 11 bases between them. In germline, CDR1 is LGHNA, CDR2 YSLEER. CDR3: CASSQGAGATNEKLFF. The CDR3 bases are TGCGCCAGCAGCCAAGGGGCAGGGGCCACTAATGAAAAACTGTTTTTT.

The chain links TRBV25-1 to TRBJ1-2; maybe TRBD1 (6 bases). CDR1 and CDR2 from the germline V gene are MGHDK and SYGVNS. The V gene lost 6 bases and the J gene lost 7 bases, with 15 bases spanning the gap. CDR3 length: 13 amino acids. The CDR3 sequence: CASRGQGSGGYTF. Here the CDR3 DNA reads TGTGCCAGCAGAGGTCAGGGGAGTGGTGGCTACACCTTC.

This clone was detected only once. The rearrangement links TRBV30 to TRBJ1-5; D is possibly TRBD1 (6 bases). Trimming pared 4 bases from V and 5 bases from J, leaving 12 bases between. From germline, CDR1 is GTSNPN and CDR2 SVGIG (reference sequence). The CDR3 is 13 amino acids. For the CDR3, the DNA is TGTGCCTGGACAAGACAGGCGGATCAGCCCCAGCATTTT. As protein: CAWTRQADQPQHF. The complete variable domain, with remaining parts taken from reference TRBV30 and TRBJ1-5, reads SQTIHQWPATLVQPVGSPLSLECTVEGTSNPNLYWYRQAAGRGLQLLFYSVGIGQISSEVPQNLSASRPQDRQFILSSKKLLLSDSGFYLCAWTRQADQPQHFGDGTRLSIL.

This clone was detected a few times. The chain recombines TRBV2 with TRBJ1-5; tentative D call: TRBD1 (5 bases). Trimming cost V 2 bases and J 13 bases, with 18 bases left between them. Germline CDR1 and CDR2: SNHLY and FYNNEI. The CDR3 is made up of 14 amino acids. CDR3 sequence: CASSELVGGLQQHF. Written as DNA, the CDR3 is TGTGCCAGCAGTGAATTGGTTGGGGGACTACAGCAGCATTTT.

The chain employs TRBV6-5 and TRBJ2-7, with 10 bases matching TRBD1. This CDR3 region has 14 residues. After removal of 9 bases from V and 5 bases from J, the junction contained 10 bases not matched to a gene. From germline, CDR1 is MNHEY and CDR2 SVGAGI. As DNA, the CDR3 is TGTGCCAGTTGGTCCGGGACAGGGGCTGACGAGCAGTACTTC. Amino acids: CASWSGTGADEQYF.

The chain employs TRBV15 and TRBJ1-1; D is undetermined. This CDR3 region has 15 residues. Per the germline V gene, CDR1 is LNHNV and CDR2 is YYDKDF (reference sequence). With 0 bases removed from V and 1 base from J, the gap between germline ends came to 9 bases. Here the CDR3 DNA reads TGTGCCACCAGCAGAGATGCGGGCGGGAACACTGAAGCTTTCTTT. Its translation is CATSRDAGGNTEAFF.